A selection of T cell receptor beta chains follows, all from one sample in a study of T cell responses to AZD1222 COVID-19 vaccine. The table came from immunoSEQ multiplex PCR; TCRdb's copy has only in-frame clones and leaves some out. The sample holds 130,000 to 150,000 clones, just over 85% seen once. Here the sequenced sample was peripheral blood, taken 28 days after the second AZD1222 dose. These receptors were collected from an adult who received the AZD1222 COVID-19 vaccine. Each CDR3 is given without its conserved first and last residue. Size is stated for part of the rows, as once, few or many counts, or as a class when the clone is expanded.

>-|TRBV29-1
SVTGTSGNYEQY
>once|TRBV29-1
SVGTDAYEQY
>-|TRBV11-2
ASSLNGRGNYEQY
>-|TRBV15
ATSSARANGQF
>-|TRBV10-3
AISQPTDKGYGYT
>few|TRBV6-5
ATNLAGNYNEQF
>-|TRBV19
ASSIFTAGNDEQF
>-|TRBV14
ASSRSPAGQGEKLF
>-|TRBV19
ASSMSRGQETQY
>-|TRBV5-1
ASSLVGGPLYEQY
>-|TRBV5-4
ASSLGEVGGPGQTQY